A single sample gave rise to the 14 T cell receptor beta chains below, sequenced in a study of CD8 T cells in Susac syndrome. RNA in amounts of roughly 0.5 to 1 ug was reverse transcribed with random hexamers. One entry per CDR3 protein, called by TCRdb with MiXCR from the immunoSEQ multiplex PCR reads. The sample lists 75,000 to 95,000 distinct CDR3 sequences; 90% to 95% were seen once. Material for sequencing was CD8+ T cells from PBMCs. The receptors stem from a human donor with multiple sclerosis.

The rearrangement joins TRBV28 to TRBJ1-1; D unresolved. V was cut by 1 base and J by 9 bases, with 6 bases left in between. Germline V lookup: CDR1 MDHEN, CDR2 SYDVKM. The CDR3 is 11 amino acids. The CDR3 nucleotides are TGTGCCAGCAGTTTATTAGGGAAAGCTTTCTTT. Translated, it gives CASSLLGKAFF.

V usage is TRBV5-1 and J usage is TRBJ2-3, with unresolved D. Germline CDR1 and CDR2: SGHRS and YFSETQ. This CDR3 has 15 amino acids. Trimming took 4 bases from V and 0 from J, leaving 12 bases between them. The CDR3 loop is CASSILGSSTDTQYF. In DNA, the CDR3 is TGCGCCAGCAGCATCTTGGGCTCTAGCACAGATACGCAGTATTTT.

V and J are TRBV12-3 or TRBV12-4 and TRBJ2-3; the D is unclear. The CDR3 contains 13 residues. Trimming removed 7 bases at V and 6 bases at J, with 14 bases between. The CDR3 is CASTAAPTDTQYF. The DNA for the CDR3 is TGTGCCAGCACCGCTGCCCCGACGGATACGCAGTATTTT.

This CDR3 reads CASSVSAGGPVELFF. The CDR3 coding sequence is TGTGCCAGCAGTGTTTCAGCGGGGGGGCCCGTGGAGCTGTTTTTT. The V and J genes are TRBV6-4 and TRBJ2-2; 10 bases fit TRBD2. The trim removed 4 bases at V and 10 bases at J, leaving 9 bases unmatched. Germline values: CDR1 MRHNA, CDR2 SNTAGT. The CDR3 is made up of 15 amino acids.

This chain uses TRBV27 with TRBJ2-2; D uncertain. From germline, CDR1 is MNHEY and CDR2 SMNVEV (reference sequence). The V end lost 4 bases, the J end lost 0 bases, and 3 bases lay between the germline ends. The CDR3 sequence is 13 residues long. The CDR3 spells CASSSSNTGELFF. The CDR3 DNA reads as TGTGCCAGCAGTTCCTCGAACACCGGGGAGCTGTTTTTT.

CDR3 DNA: TGCGCCAGCAGCAGACACGGGACAGGGACCGGGGAGCTGTTTTTT. Residues: CASSRHGTGTGELFF. The rearrangement joins TRBV4-1 to TRBJ2-2; 9 nucleotides line up with TRBD1. Germline V gene lookup returns CDR1 MGHRA and CDR2 YSYEKL. V lost 5 bases to trimming and J lost 5 bases; unmatched junction nucleotides: 6. The CDR3 contains 15 residues.

This sequence joins TRBV4-2 and TRBJ2-2; D perhaps matches TRBD2 (6 bases). The ends were cut back, 0 bases at V and 2 bases at J, with 13 bases in the middle. The CDR3 loop spans 17 amino acids. From germline, CDR1 is LGHNA and CDR2 YNFKEQ. The CDR3 region is CASSQDLEGINTGELFF. The DNA for the CDR3 is TGTGCCAGCAGCCAAGATCTGGAGGGTATCAACACCGGGGAGCTGTTTTTT.

The CDR3 loop is CASSRLKGAEAFF. The CDR3 bases are TGTGCCAGCAGCCGACTCAAAGGGGCTGAAGCTTTCTTT. The rearrangement uses TRBV5-6 and TRBJ1-1; the D gene is possibly TRBD1 (5 bases). This CDR3 region has 13 residues. Germline V CDR1 and CDR2: SGHDT, YYEEEE. V lost 4 bases to trimming and J lost 6 bases, with 13 bases between them. The entire variable domain, with the rest obtained from reference TRBV5-6 and TRBJ1-1, is as follows: DAGVTQSPTHLIKTRGQQVTLRCSPKSGHDTVSWYQQALGQGPQFIFQYYEEEERQRGNFPDRFSGHQFPNYSSELNVNALLLGDSALYLCASSRLKGAEAFFGQGTRLTVV.

The CDR3 nucleotides are TGTGCCAGCAGCTTAATGAGGACGGCCGAGCAGTACTTC. Protein product: CASSLMRTAEQYF. This chain links TRBV7-6 with TRBJ2-7; D gene unclear. V was trimmed by 2 bases and J by 6 bases, leaving 11 bases between them. The CDR3 consists of 13 residues. CDR1 and CDR2 (germline): SGHVS, FNYEAQ.

This clonotype was recorded once. The chain combines TRBV19 with TRBJ2-3; D unresolved. There are 15 residues in the CDR3. Per the germline V gene, CDR1 is LNHDA and CDR2 is SQIVND (reference sequence). Trimming shortened V by 5 bases and J by 2 bases, and 14 bases separated the two germline ends. CDR3 in DNA: TGTGCCAGTAGTCCCCTGTCGGAACTCACAGATACGCAGTATTTT. Translating it yields CASSPLSELTDTQYF.

The V gene is TRBV20-1, the J gene TRBJ2-4, with unresolved D. Germline V CDR1 and CDR2: DFQATT, SNEGSKA (reference sequence). Trimming left V 3 bases short and J 0 bases short, with 12 bases between. The CDR3 spans 15 residues. CDR3 sequence: CSASRETLAKNIQYF. The CDR3 region has the DNA TGCAGTGCTAGCCGTGAGACCTTAGCCAAAAACATTCAGTACTTC.

V is TRBV27 and J is TRBJ2-1, with TRBD2 matching over 8 bases. The trim removed 4 bases at V and 6 bases at J, leaving 2 bases unmatched. This CDR3 has 13 amino acids. Germline V gene sequence: CDR1 MNHEY, CDR2 SMNVEV (reference sequence). The CDR3 DNA follows: TGTGCCAGCAGTTACGGGAGGGCCAATGAGCAGTTCTTC. Translation gives CASSYGRANEQFF.

This chain links TRBV28 with TRBJ1-1; weak D call: TRBD1 (6 bases). Germline V gene data show CDR1 as MDHEN and CDR2 as SYDVKM. The length of the CDR3 is 15 residues. The germline V and J ends were trimmed by 6 bases and 3 bases, with 17 bases remaining between them. The CDR3 sequence is CASSPLGARDTEAFF. The CDR3 bases are TGTGCCAGCAGCCCATTGGGGGCAAGGGACACTGAAGCTTTCTTT.

This chain links TRBV4-1 with TRBJ1-1; 7 bases fit TRBD1. J gave up 2 bases and V 2 bases, and 5 bases lay outside the gene matches. The CDR3 contains 15 residues. CDR1 and CDR2 from the germline V gene are MGHRA and YSYEKL. CDR3 loop: CASSQLEGANTEAFF. CDR3 sequence (DNA): TGCGCCAGCAGCCAACTAGAGGGGGCAAACACTGAAGCTTTCTTT.